This T cell receptor (beta chain) was captured in a study of cytomegalovirus exposure and HLA in healthy donors. The V gene's germline CDR1 is MDHEN and CDR2 SYDVKM. The CDR3 extends over 16 amino acids. Trimming stripped 3 bases from V and 0 bases from J, with 12 bases between. Vbeta (60) and Jbeta (13) primers were used in the PCR. Method: immunoSEQ multiplex PCR; TCRdb's copy keeps in-frame clones and lacks some. The sample gives about 150,000 clones, over 60% of which show up once; approximately 2% is in the top ten. This clone has just one count. This rearrangement joins TRBV28 to TRBJ1-5; D possibly corresponds to TRBD1 (6 bases). Sequenced material: PBMCs. This clonotype was obtained from a man aged 35 to 55 in good health and CMV-seronegative. The CDR3 spells CASSFGGYFSNQPQHF. The CDR3 nucleotides are TGTGCCAGCAGTTTTGGGGGCTATTTTAGCAATCAGCCCCAGCATTTT.